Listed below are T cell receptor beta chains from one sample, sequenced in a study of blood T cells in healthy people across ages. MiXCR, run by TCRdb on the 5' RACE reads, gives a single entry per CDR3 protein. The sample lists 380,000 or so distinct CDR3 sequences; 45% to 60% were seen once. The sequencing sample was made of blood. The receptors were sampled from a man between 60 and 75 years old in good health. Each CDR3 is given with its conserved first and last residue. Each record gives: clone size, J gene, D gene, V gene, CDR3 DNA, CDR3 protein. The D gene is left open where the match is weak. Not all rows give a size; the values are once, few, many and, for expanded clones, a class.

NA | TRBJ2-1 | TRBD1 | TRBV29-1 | TGCAGCGTCCAAAGAAGCAACAGGGGAAAAAAGCAGTTCTTC | CSVQRSNRGKKQFF
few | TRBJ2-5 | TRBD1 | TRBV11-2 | TGTGCCAGCACCTCCTGGGCCGGGACAGGGGTAGAGACCCAGTACTTC | CASTSWAGTGVETQYF
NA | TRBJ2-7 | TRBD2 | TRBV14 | TGTGCCAGCAGTTACTACGCGGGGGGCTCCTACGAGCAGTACTTC | CASSYYAGGSYEQYF
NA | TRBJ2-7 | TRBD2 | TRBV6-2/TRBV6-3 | TGTGCCAGCAGTTCCCCGGGGAGCGGGGCATACAATGAGCAGTACTTC | CASSSPGSGAYNEQYF
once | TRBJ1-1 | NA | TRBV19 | TGTGCCAGTAGTATGGGGAACAGGCGGAACACTGAAGCTTTCTTT | CASSMGNRRNTEAFF
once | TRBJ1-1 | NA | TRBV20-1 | TGCAGTGAGGTACCGAAGTTCGAAGCTTTCTTT | CSEVPKFEAFF
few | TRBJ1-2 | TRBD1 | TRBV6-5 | TGTGCCAGCAGTTTGGGACAGGGGGCTGTCGGCTACACCTTC | CASSLGQGAVGYTF
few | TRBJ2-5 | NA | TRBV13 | TGTGCCAGCAGCTTAAGCGGCCTAGCCCGAAGGGAGACCCAGTACTTC | CASSLSGLARRETQYF
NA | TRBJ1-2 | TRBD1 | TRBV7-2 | TGTGCCAGCAGCCCCAGCCCGGACAGGGAAAGGGGCTATGGCTACACCTTC | CASSPSPDRERGYGYTF
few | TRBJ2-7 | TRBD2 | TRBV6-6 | TGTGCCAGCAGTTACCCGACTAGCGGGGTTGTCGAGCAGTACTTC | CASSYPTSGVVEQYF
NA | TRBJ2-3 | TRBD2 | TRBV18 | TGTGCCAGCTCACCCCGAGGGAAGCGGGGGAGCACAGATACGCAGTATTTT | CASSPRGKRGSTDTQYF
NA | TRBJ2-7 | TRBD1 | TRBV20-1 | TGCAGTGCTAGTTACCGGACAGGGGTCCCCTGCGAGCAGTACTTC | CSASYRTGVPCEQYF
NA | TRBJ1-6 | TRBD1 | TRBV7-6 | TGTGCCAGCAGCTTAACGGGACAGCCCGATTCACCCCTCCACTTT | CASSLTGQPDSPLHF
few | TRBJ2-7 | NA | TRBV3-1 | TGTGCCAGCAGCCAGGCAGTGACCTACGAGCAGTACTTC | CASSQAVTYEQYF
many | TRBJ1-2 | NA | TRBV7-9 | TGTGCCAGCACCGCTCGGGCGGCCTCTAACTATGGCTACACCTTC | CASTARAASNYGYTF
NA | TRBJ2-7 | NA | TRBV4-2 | TGTGCCAGCAGCCAAGGAGGGACCCACTACGAGCAGTACTTC | CASSQGGTHYEQYF
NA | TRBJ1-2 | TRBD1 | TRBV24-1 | TGTGCCACCAGTGATGGGGGACAGGGGTATGGCTACACCTTC | CATSDGGQGYGYTF
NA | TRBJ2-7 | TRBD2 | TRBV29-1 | TGCAGCGCTGGGGCGGCGGGAGGGCCATACAATGAGCAGTACTTC | CSAGAAGGPYNEQYF
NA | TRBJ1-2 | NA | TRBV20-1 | TGCAGTGCTGGGAGAGGGGTGGAGGGCTACACCTTC | CSAGRGVEGYTF
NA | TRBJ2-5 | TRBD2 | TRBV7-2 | TGTGCCAGCAGCCCCTTCAGCGGGACCCCAAGAGAGGCCCAGTACTTC | CASSPFSGTPREAQYF
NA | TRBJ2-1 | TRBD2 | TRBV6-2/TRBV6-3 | TGTGCCAGCAGACCGGGACTAGCGGGAGTGGGCAATAAGCAGTTCTTC | CASRPGLAGVGNKQFF
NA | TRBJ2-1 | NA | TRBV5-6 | TGTGCCAGCAGCTGGGGCGCGGACTCCTACAATGAGCAGTTCTTC | CASSWGADSYNEQFF
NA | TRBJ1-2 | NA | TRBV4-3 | TGCGCCAGCAGCCAAGATTTCGGCGGGCAGAGGTTGAGAGGCTACACCTTC | CASSQDFGGQRLRGYTF
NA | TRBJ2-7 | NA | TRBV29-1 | TGCAGCGTTGGGGGGATAGGGCCCTCCGCGGGCGAGCAGTACTTC | CSVGGIGPSAGEQYF
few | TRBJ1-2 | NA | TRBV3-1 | TGTGCCAGCAGCCAAGCCCGGGGGGGGGCGGGCGGCTACACCTTC | CASSQARGGAGGYTF
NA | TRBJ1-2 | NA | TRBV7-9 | TGTGCCAGCAGCTCGCCGGACGGACTCTATGGCTACACCTTC | CASSSPDGLYGYTF
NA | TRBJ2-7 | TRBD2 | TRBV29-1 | TGCAGCGTTGCCCCAGGTACTAGCGGCGAGCAGTACTTC | CSVAPGTSGEQYF
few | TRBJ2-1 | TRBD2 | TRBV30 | TGTGCCTGGAACCCTCGACTAGCCCCCAATGAGCAGTTCTTC | CAWNPRLAPNEQFF
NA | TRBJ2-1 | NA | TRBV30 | TGTGGGTGGGGCCACAATGAGCAGTTCTTC | CGWGHNEQFF
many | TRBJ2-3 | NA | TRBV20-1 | TGCAGTGCTAGGGGAGCTGCGGGGATCACAGATACGCAGTATTTT | CSARGAAGITDTQYF
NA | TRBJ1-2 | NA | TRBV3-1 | TGTGCCAGCAGCCTGATCCGGGAGAAAAGGAAGGATGATGGCTACACCTTC | CASSLIREKRKDDGYTF
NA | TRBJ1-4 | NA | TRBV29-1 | TGCAGCGTTGAGCAGGGCCCCGATGAAAAACTGTTTTTT | CSVEQGPDEKLFF
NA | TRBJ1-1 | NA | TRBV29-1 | TGCAGCGTTATACAGGCGAACACTGAAGCTTTCTTT | CSVIQANTEAFF
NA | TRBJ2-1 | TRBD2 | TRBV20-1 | TGCAGTGCCCGATCCCGGTCGGGGAGCGGGGCGTACAATGAGCAGTTCTTC | CSARSRSGSGAYNEQFF
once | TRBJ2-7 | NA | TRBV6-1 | TGTGCCAGCAGTCCCGGGTGGGGCAACGAGCAGTACTTC | CASSPGWGNEQYF
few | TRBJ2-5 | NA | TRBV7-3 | TGTGCCAGCAGCTCGGGACCAGTCGTCGGGCCCTGGTACTTC | CASSSGPVVGPWYF
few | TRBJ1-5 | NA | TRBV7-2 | TGTGCCAGCAGCTTAGAGGCAGGGTATCAGCCCCAGCATTTT | CASSLEAGYQPQHF
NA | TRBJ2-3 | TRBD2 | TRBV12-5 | TGTGCTAGTGGTTCGGGACTAGCGGGATTCGCAGATACGCAGTATTTT | CASGSGLAGFADTQYF
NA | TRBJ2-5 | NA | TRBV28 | TGTGCCAGCAGTGGCCCAGGACACCCTCAAGAGACCCAGTACTTC | CASSGPGHPQETQYF
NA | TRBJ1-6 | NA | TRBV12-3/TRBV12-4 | TGTGCCAGCAGCCTGAGGCATAAGAATCCACCCCTCCACTTT | CASSLRHKNPPLHF
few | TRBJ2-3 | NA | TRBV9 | TGTGCCAGCAGCGTTGGGCCCTCTGGAGGCACAGATACGCAGTATTTT | CASSVGPSGGTDTQYF
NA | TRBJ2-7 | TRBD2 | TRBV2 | TGTGCCAGCGGCCGGACTAGAAACTACGAGCAGTACTTC | CASGRTRNYEQYF
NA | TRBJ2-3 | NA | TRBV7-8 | TGTGCCAGCAGCTTGTCCGGGACGGAGGACACAGATACGCAGTATTTT | CASSLSGTEDTDTQYF
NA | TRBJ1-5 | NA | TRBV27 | TGTGCCAGCAGACCGACGCGCAATCAGCCCCAGCATTTT | CASRPTRNQPQHF
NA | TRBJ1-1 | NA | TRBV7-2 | TGTGCCAGCAGCTTTTACAGTGAAGCTTTCTTT | CASSFYSEAFF
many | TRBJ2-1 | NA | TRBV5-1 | TGCGCCAGCAGCTTGCGCCCGGGAATTCAGTTCTTC | CASSLRPGIQFF
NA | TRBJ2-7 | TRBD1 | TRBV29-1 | TGCAGCGTGTCGGTCACAGGGGGCGGAAGAACCCACGAGCAGTACTTC | CSVSVTGGGRTHEQYF
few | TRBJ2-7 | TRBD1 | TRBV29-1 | TGCAGCGTGGCGACAGGGAATTACAATGAGCAGTACTTC | CSVATGNYNEQYF
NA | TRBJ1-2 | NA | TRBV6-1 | TGTGCCAGCAGACAGGAGCCAATTAACTATGGCTACACCTTC | CASRQEPINYGYTF
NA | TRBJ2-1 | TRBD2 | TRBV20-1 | TGCAGTGCTAGAACTGGACTAGCCAGTGAGCAGTTCTTC | CSARTGLASEQFF
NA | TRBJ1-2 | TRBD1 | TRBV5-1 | TGCGCCAGCAGCTTGGGATACTCTACAGGGGGCAGTGGCTACACCTTC | CASSLGYSTGGSGYTF
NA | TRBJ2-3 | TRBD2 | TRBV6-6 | TGTGCCAGCAGTTTACCGGGACTAGCGGGAGGAACAGATACGCAGTATTTT | CASSLPGLAGGTDTQYF
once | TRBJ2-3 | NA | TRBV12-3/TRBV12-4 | TGTGCCAGCAGTTTAGGGGGTGGGAGCGCCCGGGCAGATTCGCAGTATTTT | CASSLGGGSARADSQYF
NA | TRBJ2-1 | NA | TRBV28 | TGTGCCAGCACCCCAAGGGTGGTAGGTGAGCAGTTCTTC | CASTPRVVGEQFF
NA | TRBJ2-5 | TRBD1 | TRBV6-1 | TGTGCCAGCAGTGAAACCCAGGGGGCGCGGGAGACCCAGTACTTC | CASSETQGARETQYF
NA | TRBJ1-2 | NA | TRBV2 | TGTGCCAGCAGTGAAATATTGGGAGGCTACACCTTC | CASSEILGGYTF
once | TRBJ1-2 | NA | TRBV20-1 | TGCAGTGCCCACCCAGGGGATCTGGGGTATGGCTACACCTTC | CSAHPGDLGYGYTF